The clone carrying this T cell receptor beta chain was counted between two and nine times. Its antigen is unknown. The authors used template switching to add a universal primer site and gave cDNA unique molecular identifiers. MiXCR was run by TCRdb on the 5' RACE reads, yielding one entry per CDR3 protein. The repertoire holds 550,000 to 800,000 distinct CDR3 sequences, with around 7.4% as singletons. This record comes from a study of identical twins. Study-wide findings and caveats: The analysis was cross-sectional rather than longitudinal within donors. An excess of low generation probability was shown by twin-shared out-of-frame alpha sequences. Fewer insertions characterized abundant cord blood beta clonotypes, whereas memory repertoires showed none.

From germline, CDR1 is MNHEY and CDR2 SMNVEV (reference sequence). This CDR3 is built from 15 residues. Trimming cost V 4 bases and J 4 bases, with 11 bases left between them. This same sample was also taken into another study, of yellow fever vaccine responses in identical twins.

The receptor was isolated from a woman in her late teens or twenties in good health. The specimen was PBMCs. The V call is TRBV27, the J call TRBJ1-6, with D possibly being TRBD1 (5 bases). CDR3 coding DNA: TGTGCCAGCAGTTCCAGGGTAGGGTATAATTCACCCCTCCACTTT. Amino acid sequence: CASSSRVGYNSPLHF.